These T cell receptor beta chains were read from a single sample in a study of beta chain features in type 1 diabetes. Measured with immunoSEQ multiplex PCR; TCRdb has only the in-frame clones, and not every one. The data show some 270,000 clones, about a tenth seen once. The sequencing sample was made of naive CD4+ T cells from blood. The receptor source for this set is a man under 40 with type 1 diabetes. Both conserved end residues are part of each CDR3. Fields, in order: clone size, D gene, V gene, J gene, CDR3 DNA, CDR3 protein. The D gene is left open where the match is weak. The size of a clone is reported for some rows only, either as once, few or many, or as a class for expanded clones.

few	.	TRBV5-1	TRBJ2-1	TGCGCCAGCAGCTTGTCGGCGGTTTTAGGCGATGAGCAGTTCTTC	CASSLSAVLGDEQFF
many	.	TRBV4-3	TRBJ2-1	TGCGCCAGCAGCCAATCTCGGTCTGGCTCCTACAATGAGCAGTTCTTC	CASSQSRSGSYNEQFF
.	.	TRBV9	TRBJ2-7	TGTGCCAGCAGCGGACGGAGCTCCTACGAGCAGTACTTC	CASSGRSSYEQYF
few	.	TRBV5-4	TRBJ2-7	TGTGCCAGCAGCTGCCCACGACCACTAGCATCGGACGAGCAGTACTTC	CASSCPRPLASDEQYF
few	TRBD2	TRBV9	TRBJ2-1	TGTGCCGGTCGTCATAGCGGGGGATCAAACAATGAGCAGTTCTTC	CAGRHSGGSNNEQFF
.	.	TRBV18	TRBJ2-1	TGTGCCAGCTCACCACCGGGCAGGGGCATCGGGAATGAGCAGTTCTTC	CASSPPGRGIGNEQFF
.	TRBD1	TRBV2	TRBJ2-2	TGTGCCAGCAGGGCCGGGACAGGGTCAAACACCGGGGAGCTGTTTTTT	CASRAGTGSNTGELFF
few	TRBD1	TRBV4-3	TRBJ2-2	TGCGCCAGCAGCCAAGAGACAGGGACCACCGGGGAGCTGTTTTTT	CASSQETGTTGELFF
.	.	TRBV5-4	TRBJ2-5	TGTGCCAGCAGCTTGGGTTCGGAAGAGACCCAGTACTTC	CASSLGSEETQYF
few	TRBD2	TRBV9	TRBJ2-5	TGTGCCAGCAGCGTGGGAGGGACTTCCACCCAGGAGACCCAGTACTTC	CASSVGGTSTQETQYF
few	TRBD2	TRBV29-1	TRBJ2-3	TGCAGCGTGGGACTAGCGGGGCAGGTTCACGATACGCAGTATTTT	CSVGLAGQVHDTQYF
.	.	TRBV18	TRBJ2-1	TGTGCCAGTTTACGGACACTTTCAAGCTCCTACAATGAGCAGTTCTTC	CASLRTLSSSYNEQFF
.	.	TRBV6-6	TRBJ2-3	TGTGCCAGCACGAGGGCAGATACGCAGTATTTT	CASTRADTQYF
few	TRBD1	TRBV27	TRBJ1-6	TGTGCCAGCAGTTTCAGGGGGCCCCATTCACCCCTCCACTTT	CASSFRGPHSPLHF
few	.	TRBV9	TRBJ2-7	TGTGCCAGCAGCGCAGGCTACGAGCAGTACTTC	CASSAGYEQYF
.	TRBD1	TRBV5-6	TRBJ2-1	TGTGCCAGCAGCATGGACAGGGGAAGCTCCTACAATGAGCAGTTCTTC	CASSMDRGSSYNEQFF
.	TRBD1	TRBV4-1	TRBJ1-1	TGCGCCAGCAGCCAGTTTACAGGGGGGAACACTGAAGCTTTCTTT	CASSQFTGGNTEAFF
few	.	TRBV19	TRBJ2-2	TGTGCCAGTAGGGGGGGAAGATTCACCGGGGAGCTGTTTTTT	CASRGGRFTGELFF
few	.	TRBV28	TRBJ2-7	TGTGCCAGCAGTCCCCAAACAGGGCGCCAGTTTGAAGAGCAGTACTTC	CASSPQTGRQFEEQYF
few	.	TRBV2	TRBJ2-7	TGTGCAACCAACGTGGCAGGGTTCAACGAGCAGTACTTC	CATNVAGFNEQYF
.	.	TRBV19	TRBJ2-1	TGTGCCAGTAGCGGCCTGGGGGCCCGGTCCTACAATGAGCAGTTCTTC	CASSGLGARSYNEQFF
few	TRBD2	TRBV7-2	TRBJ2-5	TGTGCCAGCAGCACCGGAGCGGGGGGGTACCAAGAGACCCAGTACTTC	CASSTGAGGYQETQYF
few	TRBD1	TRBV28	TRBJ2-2	TGTGCAGGGACAGGTTCGAACACCGGGGAGCTGTTTTTT	CAGTGSNTGELFF
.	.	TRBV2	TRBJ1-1	TGTGCCAGCAGTGAGGTCCAGGGTCACACTGAAGCTTTCTTT	CASSEVQGHTEAFF
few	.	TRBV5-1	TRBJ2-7	TGCGCCAGCAGCTTAGACAGATCCTACGAGCAGTACTTC	CASSLDRSYEQYF
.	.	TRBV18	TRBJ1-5	TGTGCCAGCTCACCCCGGCAGGGTTTACAGCCCCAGCATTTT	CASSPRQGLQPQHF
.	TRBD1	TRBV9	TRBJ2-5	TGTGCCAGCAGCGAGACAGGGCAGAGAGAGACCCAGTACTTC	CASSETGQRETQYF